This TCR beta chain was found in a study of STAT3 mutations in large granular lymphocyte leukemia. Study observations and caveats: In several patients, dominant TCR clone burden exceeded STAT3 mutant burden. Clonal expansion was inferred from other time points because no sample existed at each clone's first appearance. In T-cell large granular lymphocyte leukemia, about half of patients showed multiple immunodominant subclonotypes.

Germline CDR1 is SGHRS and CDR2 is YFSETQ. This CDR3 has 18 residues. V gave up 4 bases and J gave up 4 bases; unmatched junction bases: 12. The data were produced by immunoSEQ multiplex PCR, yet TCRdb's version contains in-frame clones alone and is incomplete. In the table there are roughly 35,000 clones, roughly 84% of which are singletons. Comment on this clone: What it recognizes is unknown.

Sequences were obtained from PBMCs. The source is a human donor with T large granular lymphocyte leukemia. Some clones in this sample may be carry-over from other donors' samples. The rearrangement uses TRBV5-1 and TRBJ2-3, with 13 bases lining up with TRBD2. The CDR3: CASSPGTSGAWRADTQYF. In DNA, the CDR3 is TGCGCCAGCAGCCCCGGGACTAGCGGGGCCTGGAGGGCAGATACGCAGTATTTT. The complete variable domain, with remaining parts taken from reference TRBV5-1 and TRBJ2-3, reads KAGVTQTPRYLIKTRGQQVTLSCSPISGHRSVSWYQQTPGQGLQFLFEYFSETQRNKGNFPGRFSGRQFSNSRSEMNVSTLELGDSALYLCASSPGTSGAWRADTQYFGPGTRLTVL.